This TCR beta chain originates from a study of cytomegalovirus exposure and HLA in healthy donors. Amplification used 60 Vbeta primers and 13 Jbeta primers. Profiling relied on immunoSEQ multiplex PCR, and the TCRdb table lists in-frame clones only, not all of them. The table lists just over 150,000 clones, with around 1.9% in the top ten. Germline CDR1 MDHEN, CDR2 SYDVKM. The CDR3 totals 14 residues. V shed 5 bases and J 4 bases; nucleotides not matched to a gene: 7. The clonotype originates from a man in his thirties or forties in good health and CMV-seronegative. The J gene is TRBJ1-1, the V gene TRBV28; 7 bases map to TRBD1. Sequencing was carried out using PBMCs. The CDR3 region has the DNA TGTGCCAGCAGTCCCCTCTACAGGGGCACTGAAGCTTTCTTT. The encoded protein is CASSPLYRGTEAFF.